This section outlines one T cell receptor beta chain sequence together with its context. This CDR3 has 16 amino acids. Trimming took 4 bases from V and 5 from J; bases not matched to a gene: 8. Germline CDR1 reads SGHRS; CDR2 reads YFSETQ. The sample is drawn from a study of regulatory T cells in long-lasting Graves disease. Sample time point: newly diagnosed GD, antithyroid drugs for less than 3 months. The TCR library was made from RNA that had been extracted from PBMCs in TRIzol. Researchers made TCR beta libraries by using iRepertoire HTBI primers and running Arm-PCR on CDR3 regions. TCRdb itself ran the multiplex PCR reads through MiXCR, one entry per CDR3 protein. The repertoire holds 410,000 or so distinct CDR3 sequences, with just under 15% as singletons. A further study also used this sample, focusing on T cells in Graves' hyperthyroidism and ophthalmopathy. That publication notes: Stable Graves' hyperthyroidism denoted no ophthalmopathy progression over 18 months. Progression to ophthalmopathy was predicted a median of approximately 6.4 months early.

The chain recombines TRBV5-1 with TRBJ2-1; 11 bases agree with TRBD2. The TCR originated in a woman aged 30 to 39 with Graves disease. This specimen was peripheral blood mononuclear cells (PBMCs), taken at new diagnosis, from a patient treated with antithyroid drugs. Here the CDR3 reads CASSLGGTSGHNEQFF. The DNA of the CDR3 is TGCGCCAGCAGCCTTGGAGGGACTAGCGGCCACAATGAGCAGTTCTTC.